Detailed here is one T cell receptor beta chain. The data are from a study of control samples from healthy donors and cancer patients. TCRdb's table, derived via immunoSEQ multiplex PCR, lists solely in-frame clones and lacks some. Here the sample spans about 270,000 clones, 82% being singletons. V shed 0 bases and J shed 9 bases, with 9 bases lying between them. This CDR3 has 13 residues. Germline V gene sequence: CDR1 KGHSH, CDR2 LQKENI. Sequenced input: PBMCs. The TCR originated in a woman aged 55-75 years with lung cancer. V gene TRBV18 combines with J gene TRBJ1-3, with D maybe TRBD1 (5 bases). The CDR3 DNA sequence: TGTGCCAGCTCACCACCGGGACCCACCACCATATATTTT. Protein sequence: CASSPPGPTTIYF.